This TCR beta chain was retrieved from a study of T-cell memory formation after mild COVID-19. The wider study: The TCR clusters were mostly specific to one donor. Study-level results: Some clones that responded turned up in pre-infection memory, which suggests that cross-reactive memory joined in. A second wave expanding day 15 to 37 was CD4+-biased; contracting clones were balanced.

The V segment lost 6 bases and the J segment 5 bases; nucleotides outside the gene matches: 15. This CDR3 comprises 17 residues. CDR1 and CDR2 from the germline V gene are SGHTA and FQGNSA. In its sample, this clonotype was seen a few times. What it binds is not known. 5'RACE primed at constant segments yielded TCR alpha and TCR beta cDNA libraries bearing sample barcodes and UMIs. TCRdb passed the 5' RACE reads through MiXCR, listing each CDR3 protein once. The table includes a few hundred thousand distinct CDR3 sequences, approximately 15% detected once. Material: PBMCs or a T cell subset sorted from them (not recorded which). This receptor was identified in a man aged 18-30 years who had mild COVID-19 (a few samples of this study predate the infection). Cell type and time point are not known. V is TRBV7-2 and J is TRBJ2-5; 10 bases line up with TRBD2. The CDR3 DNA is TGTGCCAGCAGTTTTAGCGGGGGGCTTCTAAGAGGGGAGACCCAGTACTTC. It is translated as CASSFSGGLLRGETQYF.